The source of this T cell receptor (beta chain) is a study of spatial heterogeneity in lung cancer. At the level of the study: The average appearance count of each unique TCR and UMI combination in raw reads was more than ten. Study outcomes and limitations: More often at tumor resection than at routine follow-up, ubiquitous expanded tumor TCRs were detected in the blood.

This clonotype was picked up many times. The antigen remains undetermined. Each CDR3 protein is one row after TCRdb ran MiXCR on the 5' RACE reads. Of more than 30,000 distinct CDR3 sequences in the sample, under 7% were seen once. The V gene's germline CDR1 is ENHRY and CDR2 SYGVKD. V was pared by 4 bases and J by 1 base, with 17 bases between. This CDR3 is built from 17 residues. The time point: sample taken at primary tumor resection. Sequencing was performed on whole RNA extracted from tumor and nontumor lung tissue, or from frozen PBMC, and the material was left unsorted. The approximately 67 donors had untreated early-stage non-small cell lung cancer.

The sequences come from PBMCs, collected at surgery. V usage is TRBV10-3 and J usage is TRBJ1-3; D is possibly TRBD1 (5 bases). This TCR was sampled from a male donor with early-stage non-small cell lung cancer. The CDR3 is CAISAATGGTSGNTIYF. The CDR3, as DNA: TGTGCCATCAGTGCCGCGACCGGGGGTACTTCTGGAAACACCATATATTTT.